The source of this TCR beta chain is a study of neurological immune-mediated disorders. In its sample, this clonotype was seen many times. Source material was 2 million unsorted PBMCs, stored at -80 °C in RNAlater. The length of the CDR3 is 17 residues. V lost 5 bases and J 4 bases, leaving 21 bases between the germline ends. MiXCR, run by TCRdb on the 5' RACE reads, gives a single entry per CDR3 protein. The repertoire consists of tens of thousands of distinct CDR3 sequences, with 9% to 12% occurring once and the leading ten covering approximately 6.9%. The rearrangement links TRBV12-3 or TRBV12-4 to TRBJ2-1; D may be TRBD2 (6 bases). The sequenced material came from PBMCs. The receptor was isolated from a woman in her 30s with HTLV-1-associated myelopathy (HAM/TSP). Here the CDR3 DNA reads TGTGCCAGCAGTGTTACCGGGACTCCCAGGTTTTACAATGAGCAGTTCTTC. As protein: CASSVTGTPRFYNEQFF.